Sequencing of this T cell receptor beta chain was carried out in a study of human T cells and chemical hapten exposure. Overall study context: Largely, small differences in pooled library volume made per-sample TCR yields vary.

Germline V CDR1 and CDR2: LNHDA, SQIVND (reference sequence). CDR3 length: 16 residues. The junction had 14 bases not matched to a gene; V was cut back by 6 bases and J by 4 bases. A single record per CDR3 protein comes from TCRdb applying MiXCR to the RACE reads. The data contain more than 80,000 distinct CDR3 sequences, about 6.8% of them singletons. At least ten counts were recorded for this clonotype. Time point meaning: patch test 1, 2 weeks after DPC sensitization. The treatment: therapeutic diphenylcyclopropenone sensitization with weekly scalp DPC. Sequencing used whole blood, obtained in connection with sensitization to the hapten diphenylcyclopropenone (DPC). The gene calls are TRBV19 and TRBJ2-5; 7 nucleotides agree with TRBD2. This receptor was taken from a woman in her twenties or thirties with alopecia areata. Some clones in this sample may be carry-over from other donors' samples. The DNA for the CDR3 is TGTGCCAGTAGGAGCGTACCCGGGGGGATGGGAGAGACCCAGTACTTC. It specifies CASRSVPGGMGETQYF.